This T cell receptor beta chain was identified during a study of T cells in Graves' hyperthyroidism and ophthalmopathy. Template material for amplifying TCR beta CDR3 regions consisted of RNA transcripts. First-round RT-PCR of the TCR CDR3 relied on the HTBI primer set. One entry per CDR3 protein, called by TCRdb with MiXCR from the multiplex PCR reads. Of about 840,000 distinct CDR3 sequences listed, more than 30% are singletons. Trimming took 9 bases from V and 6 from J; bases not matched to a gene: 5. Germline assignment: CDR1 MNHEY and CDR2 SVGAGI. This CDR3 is built from 13 residues. Sequencing was performed on blood. This rearrangement joins TRBV6-5 to TRBJ1-6, with 7 nucleotides matching TRBD1. The TCR sequence derives from a man aged 18 to 30 with Graves' hyperthyroidism. DNA for the CDR3: TGTGCCAGTAGGGACAGTGTTAATTCACCCCTCCACTTT. Its protein product is CASRDSVNSPLHF.